Below are 10 T cell receptor beta chains sequenced from a single sample in a study of spatial heterogeneity in lung cancer. As to time point: sample taken at primary tumor resection. Tumor, nontumor lung or frozen PBMC supplied whole RNA that was sequenced unsorted. TCRdb independently ran MiXCR on the 5' RACE reads; one entry per CDR3 protein. Of roughly 39,000 distinct CDR3 sequences listed, approximately 5.5% are singletons. Here the sequenced sample was PBMCs, taken at surgery. The receptor set was obtained from a male donor with early-stage non-small cell lung cancer.

This clonotype was detected many times. V is TRBV6-5 and J is TRBJ1-4, with D uncertain. CDR1 and CDR2 from the germline V gene are MNHEY and SVGAGI. V was shortened by 6 bases and J by 0 bases, with 8 bases between the two germline ends. The CDR3 extends over 14 amino acids. The CDR3 region has the DNA TGTGCCAGCAGGCAGATCTCAACTAATGAAAAACTGTTTTTT. Translating it yields CASRQISTNEKLFF.

This clonotype was seen many times. The chain links TRBV11-1 to TRBJ1-2; no reliable D call. The germline V gene encodes CDR1 SGHAT and CDR2 FQDESV (reference sequence). The CDR3 runs 13 residues. Trimming shortened V by 7 bases and J by 6 bases, and 15 bases separated the two germline ends. This CDR3 is CASTISGVDGYTF. Here the CDR3 DNA reads TGTGCCAGCACCATAAGTGGAGTAGATGGCTACACCTTC. Supplemented by reference TRBV11-1 and TRBJ1-2, the full variable domain reads EAEVAQSPRYKITEKSQAVAFWCDPISGHATLYWYRQILGQGPELLVQFQDESVVDDSQLPKDRFSAERLKGVDSTLKIQPAELGDSAMYLCASTISGVDGYTFGSGTRLTVV.

This sequence joins TRBV4-1 and TRBJ2-5, with 10 bases identical to TRBD2. CDR1 and CDR2 (germline): MGHRA, YSYEKL. V lost 4 bases and J lost 5; bases outside the gene matches: 16. This CDR3 is 18 amino acids long. The CDR3 loop reads CASSPSGSGGARVETQYF. The CDR3 DNA follows: TGCGCCAGCAGCCCCTCAGGCAGCGGGGGGGCCCGGGTTGAGACCCAGTACTTC.

This clonotype occurred many times. V is TRBV12-3 or TRBV12-4 and J is TRBJ2-3; D is ambiguous. CDR3 length: 16 amino acids. V was trimmed by 1 base and J by 0 bases, leaving 11 bases between them. CDR3 region: CASSLGGGRSTDTQYF. The CDR3 bases are TGTGCCAGCAGTTTAGGGGGTGGTCGGAGCACAGATACGCAGTATTTT.

This clonotype occurred many times. The rearrangement uses TRBV5-1 and TRBJ1-4, with D perhaps matching TRBD1 (6 bases). With 0 bases removed from V and 6 bases from J, the gap between germline ends came to 18 bases. The germline V gene encodes CDR1 SGHRS and CDR2 YFSETQ. The CDR3 is 17 residues long. Written as DNA, the CDR3 is TGCGCCAGCAGCTTGGCGGGGGGGCCGGGGATGGATGAAAAACTGTTTTTT. Protein sequence: CASSLAGGPGMDEKLFF.

At least ten counts were recorded for this clonotype. This chain uses TRBV2 with TRBJ1-5, with D tentatively TRBD1 (5 bases). V lost 2 bases and J 4 bases, leaving 12 bases between the germline ends. The germline gives CDR1 SNHLY, CDR2 FYNNEI. The CDR3 runs 15 residues. In DNA, the CDR3 is TGTGCCAGCAGTGAACAGGGTATGGGGAATCAGCCCCAGCATTTT. Protein: CASSEQGMGNQPQHF.

This clonotype was counted many times. The genes are TRBV18 and TRBJ2-3; D remains unclear. V lost 0 bases and J 0 bases, leaving 1 base between the germline ends. This CDR3 region has 13 residues. Germline V gene lookup returns CDR1 KGHSH and CDR2 LQKENI. CDR3 in DNA: TGTGCCAGCTCACCACCTAGCACAGATACGCAGTATTTT. Its translation is CASSPPSTDTQYF.

At least ten counts were recorded for this clonotype. J is TRBJ1-4 and V is TRBV7-9; D gene unclear. The V end was cut by 8 bases, the J end by 1 base, with 5 bases between. The CDR3 contains 12 residues. The germline V gene has CDR1 SEHNR and CDR2 FQNEAQ (reference sequence). Here the CDR3 DNA reads TGTGCCAGCGGACGAACTAATGAAAAACTGTTTTTT. Its protein is CASGRTNEKLFF.

This sequence joins TRBV3-1 and TRBJ1-3; the D gene is possibly TRBD1 (6 bases). Trimming removed 2 bases at V and 0 bases at J, with 8 bases between. The CDR3 runs 15 residues. Looked up from germline, CDR1 is LGHDT and CDR2 is YNNKEL (reference sequence). CDR3 loop: CASSQLGGSGNTIYF. CDR3 DNA: TGTGCCAGCAGCCAACTAGGGGGCTCTGGAAACACCATATATTTT.

This clonotype was seen many times. The chain is built from TRBV4-1 and TRBJ2-1, with D unresolved. This CDR3 region has 15 residues. Trimming left V 4 bases short and J 5 bases short, with 15 bases between. Germline V gene data show CDR1 as MGHRA and CDR2 as YSYEKL. CDR3: CASSLWTGFNNEQFF. The CDR3 nucleotides read TGCGCCAGCAGCCTATGGACCGGGTTTAACAATGAGCAGTTCTTC.